Described below is a single T cell receptor beta chain sequence and its context. Only one count was recorded for this clonotype. Its antigen remains unidentified. No much larger clonotype is one base removed from it; base qualities were not supplied. One read alone lends weak support. There are 15 amino acids in the CDR3, from cysteine to phenylalanine inclusive. Only the CDR3 DNA stays, 45 bases, in frame from base 1. Trimming costs V 0 bases and J 5 bases, and their ends lie 10 bases apart. The germline V gene encodes CDR1 MGHRA and CDR2 YSYEKL. This sample was taken from a study of T cells in Graves' hyperthyroidism and ophthalmopathy (dated by TCRdb to about 2019). As for the study more broadly: A discovery cohort of roughly 96 patients, about 40 with Graves' ophthalmopathy and approximately 60 with stable Graves' hyperthyroidism, was used to find distinguishing TCR V-J signatures. An independent validation cohort of under 20 hyperthyroidism patients and roughly 16 patients who later progressed to ophthalmopathy tested prospective prediction of ophthalmopathy. The roughly 100 discovery patients were randomly divided into training and test sets at a 7:3 ratio. In addition, the study compared T-cell repertoires in thyroid tissue and in blood from roughly 6 Graves' hyperthyroidism patients. After blood sampling, hyperthyroidism patients were treated with methimazole at a starting dose of 30 mg daily, and ophthalmopathy patients were treated with high-dose intravenous methylprednisolone. According to the paper, TCR Vbeta CDR3 sequencing was carried out on more than 120 peripheral blood samples, which came from approximately 43 ophthalmopathy, fewer than 80 hyperthyroidism and roughly 17 progressor patients. General conclusions and limits of the study: Most expanded thyroid clonotypes (frequency above 0.001) were also detected in blood, a finding suggesting that blood repertoires may reflect thyroid immune responses. No statistical method was used to fix the sample size in advance, and group allocation was not hidden from the investigators. Ophthalmopathy was separated from stable hyperthyroidism by a 13 V-J signature model, with around 88% sensitivity and 81% to 83% specificity obtained in cross-validation and 80%/75% obtained in testing. In validation, the model predicted progression to ophthalmopathy a median of about 6.8 months before onset, with over 60% sensitivity and 72.22% specificity.

TCR beta CDR3 regions were amplified from RNA transcripts. The TCR CDR3 was subjected to a first round of RT-PCR using the HTBI primer set and the Qiagen OneStep RT-PCR kit. A second multiplex PCR round built the libraries, followed by size selection and purification. Libraries were sequenced paired-end with 100 bp reads on an Illumina HiSeq2000. Per the original workflow: Raw data were processed with SOAPnuke, discarding reads with adapters, uncalled bases, mean Phred below 15, or no exact constant-primer or identifier match. High-quality paired reads were merged with COPE v1.2.5, and unique nucleotide sequences were defined as clonotypes. MiTCR v1.1 was used to align clonotypes to the IMGT TRBV, TRBD and TRBJ reference segments. The analysis was restricted to V-J combinations with a frequency above 0.0001, which together covered 99% to 99.2% of the repertoires. The TCS score was defined as the ratio of F50 (clonal expansion) to E x V (chaos), calculated using BLOSUM62-based TCRdist between CDR3 peptides within each V-J. Welch's t-statistics and random forest reduced roughly 530 V-J features to under 15, which were used in a naive Bayes classifier (R e1071). The Morisita-Horn index was used to measure how similar the thyroid and blood repertoires were. The public reads were run again by TCRdb, first through fastp at Q25 and then through MiXCR, and only productive beta chains were kept. Each record represents a unique CDR3 protein, reported with the most common genes and DNA among its rows. For this entry, the V and J calls and clone size follow TCRdb and not the study's own pipeline. Within this sample are hundreds of thousands of distinct CDR3 sequences, with just under 45% of them counted one time only. Under 8.5% of the sample is in the top ten clones.

The study excluded patients with uncontrolled infections, other autoimmune diseases, pregnancy or lactation. Diagnoses relied on clinical symptoms, serum thyroxine and TRAb, thyroid ultrasound and orbital computed tomography. Trizol reagent was used to extract total RNA, and RNA quality was then checked on an Agilent 2100 Bioanalyzer. Sequencing was carried out using peripheral blood or thyroid tissue (not recorded which). Recombination linked TRBV4-1 to TRBJ1-4; the D gene is possibly TRBD1, with 5 bases matching. This sequence was found in an adult man with Graves' disease, either hyperthyroidism or ophthalmopathy (not recorded which). The nucleotide sequence reads TGCGCCAGCAGCCAAGATGGGGCTGGAAATGAAAAACTGTTTTTT. Its amino acids are CASSQDGAGNEKLFF.